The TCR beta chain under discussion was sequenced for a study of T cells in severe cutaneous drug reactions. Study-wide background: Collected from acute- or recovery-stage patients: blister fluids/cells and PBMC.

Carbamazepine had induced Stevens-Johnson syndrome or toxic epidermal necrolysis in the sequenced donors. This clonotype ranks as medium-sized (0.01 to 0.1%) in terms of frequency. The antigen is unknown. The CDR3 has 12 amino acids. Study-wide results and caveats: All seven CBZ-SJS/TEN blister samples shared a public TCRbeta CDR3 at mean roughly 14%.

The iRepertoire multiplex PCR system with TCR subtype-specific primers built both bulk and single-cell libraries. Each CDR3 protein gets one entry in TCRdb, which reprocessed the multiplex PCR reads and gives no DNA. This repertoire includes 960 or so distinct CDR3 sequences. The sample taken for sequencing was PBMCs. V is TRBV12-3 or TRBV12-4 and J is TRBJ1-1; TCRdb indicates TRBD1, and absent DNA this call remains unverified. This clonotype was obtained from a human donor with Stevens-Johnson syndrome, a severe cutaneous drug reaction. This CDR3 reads CASTAPGSEAFF.